These T cell receptor beta chains were read from a single sample in a study of blood T cell repertoires in COVID-19. Measured with immunoSEQ multiplex PCR; TCRdb has only the in-frame clones, and not every one. This sample carries around 380,000 clones, 70% to 90% of them seen once, and the ten largest clones take 1.3%. Specimen: PBMCs or T cells enriched from blood (not recorded which). The receptors shown here come from a man in his thirties or forties who had recovered from COVID-19. CDR3s include the opening cysteine and the closing phenylalanine or tryptophan. A D gene is named only where the DNA matches it firmly. Clone size is shown for a subset of rows, as once, few, many or a class of expanded clone.

v_gene: TRBV12-3/TRBV12-4; abundance: NA; j_gene: TRBJ2-5; d_gene: NA; CDR3nt: TGTGCCAGCAGTTTAAGGCAGGCCCCGTCCCAGTACTTC; CDR3aa: CASSLRQAPSQYF
v_gene: TRBV6-5; abundance: once; j_gene: TRBJ2-7; d_gene: NA; CDR3nt: TGTGCCAGCAGCGCGGGGGCCTCCTACGAGCAGTACTTC; CDR3aa: CASSAGASYEQYF
v_gene: TRBV4-1; abundance: NA; j_gene: TRBJ1-1; d_gene: NA; CDR3nt: TGCGCCAGCAGCCAAGATCGGTCAGATATCCGGGGCACTGAAGCTTTCTTT; CDR3aa: CASSQDRSDIRGTEAFF
v_gene: TRBV6-2/TRBV6-3; abundance: few; j_gene: TRBJ1-5; d_gene: TRBD1; CDR3nt: TGTGCCAGCAGTTACAGTCGACAGGGGAAAGAAGGCAATCAGCCCCAGCATTTT; CDR3aa: CASSYSRQGKEGNQPQHF
v_gene: TRBV4-1; abundance: once; j_gene: TRBJ2-7; d_gene: NA; CDR3nt: TGCGCCAGCAGCCAAGTTTTAAGGCCAGGGGCCTACGAGCAGTACTTC; CDR3aa: CASSQVLRPGAYEQYF
v_gene: TRBV6-5; abundance: NA; j_gene: TRBJ2-5; d_gene: NA; CDR3nt: TGTGCCAGCAGTTCCCAGGGGCGAGGGCAAGAGACCCAGTACTTC; CDR3aa: CASSSQGRGQETQYF
v_gene: TRBV30; abundance: NA; j_gene: TRBJ1-6; d_gene: TRBD1; CDR3nt: TGTGCCTGGAGTGGGGGGACAGGGGTTAATTCACCCCTCCACTTT; CDR3aa: CAWSGGTGVNSPLHF
v_gene: TRBV6-5; abundance: NA; j_gene: TRBJ1-1; d_gene: TRBD1; CDR3nt: TGTGCCAGCAGCGACAGGGATGGAACTGAAGCTTTCTTT; CDR3aa: CASSDRDGTEAFF
v_gene: TRBV6-5; abundance: NA; j_gene: TRBJ2-3; d_gene: NA; CDR3nt: TGTGCCAGCACCACCCGGCGGGGAGGTACGCAGTATTTT; CDR3aa: CASTTRRGGTQYF
v_gene: TRBV2; abundance: NA; j_gene: TRBJ1-2; d_gene: TRBD1; CDR3nt: TGTGCCAGCACCACCGGGACAGGACTTAACTATGGCTACACCTTC; CDR3aa: CASTTGTGLNYGYTF
v_gene: TRBV9; abundance: NA; j_gene: TRBJ2-3; d_gene: NA; CDR3nt: TGTGCCAGCAGCGTAACGGGCACAGATACGCAGTATTTT; CDR3aa: CASSVTGTDTQYF
v_gene: TRBV13; abundance: NA; j_gene: TRBJ2-3; d_gene: TRBD2; CDR3nt: TGTGCCAGCAGCCCTAGCGGGGACACAGATACGCAGTATTTT; CDR3aa: CASSPSGDTDTQYF
v_gene: TRBV7-9; abundance: NA; j_gene: TRBJ1-2; d_gene: NA; CDR3nt: TGTGCCAGCAGCTTAGGGGGGACACAACGTCTTAAGGGCTACACCTTC; CDR3aa: CASSLGGTQRLKGYTF
v_gene: TRBV29-1; abundance: once; j_gene: TRBJ2-3; d_gene: TRBD2; CDR3nt: TGCAGCGTTGGAGCGGGGCAAACCACAGATACGCAGTATTTT; CDR3aa: CSVGAGQTTDTQYF
v_gene: TRBV5-1; abundance: NA; j_gene: TRBJ1-3; d_gene: NA; CDR3nt: TGCGCCAGCTCCAGGGGCTCTGGAAACACCATATATTTT; CDR3aa: CASSRGSGNTIYF
v_gene: TRBV6-2/TRBV6-3; abundance: few; j_gene: TRBJ2-7; d_gene: NA; CDR3nt: TGTGCCAGCAGTTTAACACAGGGTTCGTACGAGCAGTACTTC; CDR3aa: CASSLTQGSYEQYF
v_gene: TRBV27; abundance: once; j_gene: TRBJ1-6; d_gene: NA; CDR3nt: TGTGCCAGCAGCCGGGGGACTTTTCCCCTCCACTTT; CDR3aa: CASSRGTFPLHF
v_gene: TRBV5-1; abundance: NA; j_gene: TRBJ2-5; d_gene: TRBD2; CDR3nt: TGCGCCAGCAGCCAAGGACTAGGCCAGGAGACCCAGTACTTC; CDR3aa: CASSQGLGQETQYF
v_gene: TRBV4-3; abundance: NA; j_gene: TRBJ1-1; d_gene: TRBD1; CDR3nt: TGCGCCAGCAGCCGAGGACAGGGAGCCGCTGAAGCTTTCTTT; CDR3aa: CASSRGQGAAEAFF
v_gene: TRBV29-1; abundance: NA; j_gene: TRBJ2-7; d_gene: NA; CDR3nt: TGCAGCGTCCCCAGGGAAAGTGGCTACGAGCAGTACTTC; CDR3aa: CSVPRESGYEQYF
v_gene: TRBV27; abundance: NA; j_gene: TRBJ2-1; d_gene: TRBD2; CDR3nt: TGTGCCAGCAGTCCAGCGGGGGGGCCTTCGAATGAGCAGTTCTTC; CDR3aa: CASSPAGGPSNEQFF
v_gene: TRBV9; abundance: once; j_gene: TRBJ2-3; d_gene: NA; CDR3nt: TGTGCCAGCAGCCCGGGGGATATCACAGATACGCAGTATTTT; CDR3aa: CASSPGDITDTQYF
v_gene: TRBV5-1; abundance: NA; j_gene: TRBJ1-2; d_gene: NA; CDR3nt: TGCGCCAGCAGATCGGGACACAACTATGGCTACACCTTC; CDR3aa: CASRSGHNYGYTF
v_gene: TRBV11-1; abundance: NA; j_gene: TRBJ1-2; d_gene: TRBD1; CDR3nt: TGTGCCAGCAGCTCTGGACAGGGTGGCTATGGCTACACCTTC; CDR3aa: CASSSGQGGYGYTF
v_gene: TRBV30; abundance: NA; j_gene: TRBJ1-6; d_gene: NA; CDR3nt: TGTGCCTGGAGTAGGGAACAGGACAATTCACCCCTCCACTTT; CDR3aa: CAWSREQDNSPLHF
v_gene: TRBV2; abundance: NA; j_gene: TRBJ1-2; d_gene: NA; CDR3nt: TGTGCCAGCAGCCCTAGGGCTCAGGGCTATGGCTACACCTTC; CDR3aa: CASSPRAQGYGYTF
v_gene: TRBV19; abundance: NA; j_gene: TRBJ1-2; d_gene: NA; CDR3nt: TGTGCCAGTAGTAAACAGGTTACTGGCTACACCTTC; CDR3aa: CASSKQVTGYTF
v_gene: TRBV10-3; abundance: few; j_gene: TRBJ1-1; d_gene: TRBD1; CDR3nt: TGTGCCATCAGTGAGTCGCAGGGGGCCAACACTGAAGCTTTCTTT; CDR3aa: CAISESQGANTEAFF
v_gene: TRBV5-1; abundance: once; j_gene: TRBJ2-1; d_gene: TRBD1; CDR3nt: TGCGCCAGCAGCTATACCATACCGGGACAGGGTCACAATGAGCAGTTCTTC; CDR3aa: CASSYTIPGQGHNEQFF
v_gene: TRBV15; abundance: NA; j_gene: TRBJ2-5; d_gene: NA; CDR3nt: TGTGCCACCAGCAGAGCGGAGGGCCCGAAGGGGGAGACCCAGTACTTC; CDR3aa: CATSRAEGPKGETQYF
v_gene: TRBV6-5; abundance: NA; j_gene: TRBJ1-5; d_gene: NA; CDR3nt: TGTGCCAGCAACTACGGGGGGATCGGTCAGCCCCAGCATTTT; CDR3aa: CASNYGGIGQPQHF
v_gene: TRBV7-2; abundance: once; j_gene: TRBJ2-5; d_gene: TRBD2; CDR3nt: TGTGCCAGCAGCTTCGGACTAGCGGGGGGGCTTGGGGAGACCCAGTACTTC; CDR3aa: CASSFGLAGGLGETQYF
v_gene: TRBV11-2; abundance: few; j_gene: TRBJ1-5; d_gene: TRBD1; CDR3nt: TGTGCCAGCAGCCTGGGGGACAGTAGCAATCAGCCCCAGCATTTT; CDR3aa: CASSLGDSSNQPQHF
v_gene: TRBV7-6; abundance: NA; j_gene: TRBJ1-2; d_gene: TRBD1; CDR3nt: TGTGCCAGCACCCAAACAGGACGGACAGGCCCCAAGTATGGCTACACCTTC; CDR3aa: CASTQTGRTGPKYGYTF
v_gene: TRBV20-1; abundance: NA; j_gene: TRBJ2-3; d_gene: NA; CDR3nt: TGCAGTGCCGAGGGTTGGGATACGCAGTATTTT; CDR3aa: CSAEGWDTQYF
v_gene: TRBV5-1; abundance: NA; j_gene: TRBJ1-1; d_gene: TRBD1; CDR3nt: TGCGCCAGCAGCCTAATGGGACAGGGGGTGTCTGAAGCTTTCTTT; CDR3aa: CASSLMGQGVSEAFF
v_gene: TRBV29-1; abundance: NA; j_gene: TRBJ1-2; d_gene: NA; CDR3nt: TGCAGCGTTCAGGGCGTCGACTATGGCTACACCTTC; CDR3aa: CSVQGVDYGYTF
v_gene: TRBV20-1; abundance: NA; j_gene: TRBJ2-7; d_gene: NA; CDR3nt: TGCAGTGCTAGATACGGCTACGAGCAGTACTTC; CDR3aa: CSARYGYEQYF
v_gene: TRBV11-2; abundance: NA; j_gene: TRBJ1-1; d_gene: NA; CDR3nt: TGTGCCAGCAGCTTAATCGCGGGCCTGGACACTGAAGCTTTCTTT; CDR3aa: CASSLIAGLDTEAFF
v_gene: TRBV7-2; abundance: NA; j_gene: TRBJ1-5; d_gene: NA; CDR3nt: TGTGCCAGCAGCTTAGGATTGTCCGCCCTAAATCAGCCCCAGCATTTT; CDR3aa: CASSLGLSALNQPQHF
v_gene: TRBV29-1; abundance: NA; j_gene: TRBJ1-2; d_gene: NA; CDR3nt: TGCAGCCATAGTGAGGTGGGTGGCTACACCTTC; CDR3aa: CSHSEVGGYTF
v_gene: TRBV7-9; abundance: NA; j_gene: TRBJ1-6; d_gene: NA; CDR3nt: TGTGCCAGCAGCTTAGGATCGGGATGGGAGAGCTCCTATAATTCACCCCTCCACTTT; CDR3aa: CASSLGSGWESSYNSPLHF
v_gene: TRBV13; abundance: NA; j_gene: TRBJ1-2; d_gene: TRBD1; CDR3nt: TGTGCCAGCAGCTTAATCGGACAGGTCAACTATGGCTACACCTTC; CDR3aa: CASSLIGQVNYGYTF